These 23 T cell receptor beta chains came from one sample sequenced in a study of cytomegalovirus exposure and HLA in healthy donors. The PCR made use of 60 Vbeta and 13 Jbeta primers. TCRdb's table, derived via immunoSEQ multiplex PCR, lists solely in-frame clones and lacks some. The sample consists of about 130,000 clones, 82% of them appearing once. The sequenced sample consisted of PBMCs. These receptors were obtained from a boy aged 10-17 years in good health and CMV-seronegative.

The rearrangement uses TRBV5-6 and TRBJ2-7; 8 bases agree with TRBD2. The CDR3 runs 13 residues. Trimming cost V 2 bases and J 6 bases; bases outside gene matches: 4. Germline CDR1 and CDR2: SGHDT and YYEEEE. As DNA, the CDR3 is TGTGCCAGCAGCTTTAGCGGGGAACGCGAGCAGTACTTC. It translates to CASSFSGEREQYF.

The sample holds a few counts of this clone. This chain joins TRBV9 and TRBJ2-3; tentative D call: TRBD2 (6 bases). V was cut by 1 base and J by 6 bases, with 21 bases left in between. The germline gives CDR1 SGDLS, CDR2 YYNGEE. There are 17 residues in the CDR3. CDR3: CASSVRGGTNPHDTQYF. CDR3 coding DNA: TGTGCCAGCAGCGTACGGGGCGGGACCAATCCCCACGATACGCAGTATTTT.

This sequence joins TRBV30 and TRBJ1-1; TRBD1 might be the D (5 bases). Trimming left V 0 bases short and J 7 bases short, with 9 bases between. The CDR3 covers 12 residues. CDR1 and CDR2 (germline): GTSNPN, SVGIG (reference sequence). CDR3 region: CAWSVRTGEAFF. The CDR3, as DNA: TGTGCCTGGAGTGTAAGAACAGGTGAAGCTTTCTTT.

The chain combines TRBV27 with TRBJ2-7; 13 bases are shared with TRBD2. The CDR3 length is 16 residues. Germline V gene lookup returns CDR1 MNHEY and CDR2 SMNVEV (reference sequence). V was pared by 2 bases and J by 4 bases, with 5 bases of the junction left unmatched. The CDR3 coding sequence is TGTGCCAGCAGTTTAGGACTAGCGGGAGTTTGGTACGAGCAGTACTTC. Translating it yields CASSLGLAGVWYEQYF.

This chain joins TRBV4-1 and TRBJ2-1; 11 bases agree with TRBD2. The CDR3 is made up of 16 amino acids. Trimming at V came to 2 bases and at J to 4 bases, leaving 4 bases not matched to a gene. The germline V gene has CDR1 MGHRA and CDR2 YSYEKL. CDR3 DNA: TGCGCCAGCAGCCAACGGACTAGCGGGCAGTACAATGAGCAGTTCTTC. Its protein is CASSQRTSGQYNEQFF.

V and J are TRBV30 and TRBJ2-1; 8 bases fit TRBD2. The CDR3 runs 13 residues. After removal of 4 bases from V and 2 bases from J, the junction contained 1 base not matched to a gene. The germline gives CDR1 GTSNPN, CDR2 SVGIG (reference sequence). CDR3 sequence (DNA): TGTGCCTGGAAGGGACTAGCCTACAATGAGCAGTTCTTC. The encoded protein is CAWKGLAYNEQFF.

V usage is TRBV10-1 and J usage is TRBJ2-1; tentatively, D is TRBD2 (6 bases). The CDR3 covers 15 residues. Trimming left V 1 base short and J 6 bases short, with 13 bases between. Germline lookup yields CDR1 WNHNN and CDR2 SYGVQD (reference sequence). Here the CDR3 DNA reads TGCGCCAGCAGTGAGTACGGGGGTTCGGGCAATGAGCAGTTCTTC. Translated: CASSEYGGSGNEQFF.

This clone came up once. This chain connects TRBV5-4 to TRBJ2-5, with D perhaps TRBD1 (6 bases). The CDR3 runs to 13 residues. Germline V gives CDR1 SGHNT, CDR2 YYREEE (reference sequence). V lost 6 bases to trimming and J lost 5 bases, with 14 bases between them. The CDR3 DNA reads as TGTGCCAGCACCTACACAGGGCGGGAGACCCAGTACTTC. Translating it yields CASTYTGRETQYF.

The sample holds one count of this clone. The chain employs TRBV4-2 and TRBJ1-5, with D possibly matching TRBD1 (5 bases). CDR3 length: 15 residues. Germline V gene data show CDR1 as LGHNA and CDR2 as YNFKEQ. V lost 4 bases and J 5 bases, leaving 15 bases between the germline ends. The CDR3 coding sequence is TGTGCCAGCAGCCCCAAGACAGATGAACATCAGCCCCAGCATTTT. It translates to CASSPKTDEHQPQHF.

This clone has just one count. The rearrangement links TRBV19 to TRBJ1-5, with unresolved D. CDR1 and CDR2 (germline): LNHDA, SQIVND (reference sequence). The CDR3 consists of 17 residues. Trimming removed 5 bases at V and 2 bases at J, with 19 bases between. CDR3 sequence: CASSASLAARRNQPQHF. The DNA for the CDR3 is TGTGCCAGTAGTGCCTCGCTGGCCGCGAGGCGCAATCAGCCCCAGCATTTT.

The chain carries TRBV4-2 and TRBJ2-5; 7 positions match TRBD2. CDR1 and CDR2 (germline): LGHNA, YNFKEQ. The CDR3 runs 13 residues. V trimming: 6 bases; J trimming: 5 bases; junction bases outside the gene matches: 6. This chain's CDR3 is CASSPGGSETQYF. In DNA form, the CDR3 reads TGTGCCAGCAGTCCCGGGGGGTCGGAGACCCAGTACTTC.

This clone was seen more than once but under ten times. This chain uses TRBV4-1 with TRBJ2-7; 7 nucleotides line up with TRBD2. CDR1 and CDR2 (germline): MGHRA, YSYEKL. The ends lost 4 bases at V and 10 bases at J; junction bases unmatched: 4. The CDR3 extends over 11 amino acids. This CDR3 is CASSRGRKQYF. In DNA form, the CDR3 reads TGCGCCAGCAGCCGCGGGAGAAAACAGTACTTC.

The rearrangement links TRBV11-3 to TRBJ2-1, with 10 bases matching TRBD2. The CDR3 covers 14 residues. The trim removed 6 bases at V and 11 bases at J, leaving 10 bases unmatched. CDR1 and CDR2 from the germline V gene are SGHNT and YENEEA. The CDR3 DNA follows: TGTGCCAGCAGGAAGCGGGAGGGCCTGTTTAAGCAGTTCTTC. Protein product: CASRKREGLFKQFF.

This CDR3 is CAWSMGARYEQYF. The DNA of the CDR3 is TGTGCCTGGAGTATGGGGGCTAGGTACGAGCAGTACTTC. The chain joins TRBV30 to TRBJ2-7; maybe TRBD1 (6 bases). CDR1 is GTSNPN and CDR2 is SVGIG in the germline V gene (reference sequence). The CDR3 is 13 amino acids. V gave up 2 bases and J gave up 4 bases, with 12 bases separating them.

This sequence joins TRBV15 and TRBJ1-5, with 9 bases fitting TRBD1. The trim removed 8 bases at V and 3 bases at J, leaving 5 bases unmatched. This CDR3 is 14 amino acids long. The V gene's germline CDR1 is LNHNV and CDR2 YYDKDF (reference sequence). CDR3 DNA: TGTGCCACCCGAGAACAGGGGGCCAATCAGCCCCAGCATTTT. Its translation is CATREQGANQPQHF.

The rearrangement links TRBV19 to TRBJ2-5; a weak D match, TRBD2 (6 bases). This CDR3 is built from 15 residues. Germline V gene lookup returns CDR1 LNHDA and CDR2 SQIVND (reference sequence). Trimming pared 3 bases from V and 0 bases from J, leaving 11 bases between. CDR3 amino acids: CASSIASDYQETQYF. The CDR3 bases are TGTGCCAGTAGTATCGCTAGCGACTACCAAGAGACCCAGTACTTC.

This chain uses TRBV27 with TRBJ1-1; 9 nucleotides agree with TRBD1. The ends lost 4 bases at V and 4 bases at J; junction bases unmatched: 10. The CDR3 length is 16 residues. The germline gives CDR1 MNHEY, CDR2 SMNVEV (reference sequence). In DNA, the CDR3 is TGTGCCAGCAGTTGGCCAACAGGGGGCGCGGGCACTGAAGCTTTCTTT. Translation gives CASSWPTGGAGTEAFF.

The genes are TRBV19 and TRBJ1-1, with 8 bases lining up with TRBD1. Germline V gives CDR1 LNHDA, CDR2 SQIVND (reference sequence). The CDR3 runs to 14 residues. The ends lost 2 bases at V and 5 bases at J; junction bases unmatched: 4. The CDR3 DNA reads TGTGCCAGTAGTATAACCTGGACAGGGACTGAAGCTTTCTTT. This gives the protein CASSITWTGTEAFF.

The chain uses TRBV28 and TRBJ1-2; the match to TRBD1 covers 8 bases. Germline V gives CDR1 MDHEN, CDR2 SYDVKM. V shed 5 bases, J shed 4 bases, and the junction held 6 bases outside the gene matches. This CDR3 is built from 14 residues. The CDR3 loop is CASSPGQGGYGYTF. CDR3 sequence (DNA): TGTGCCAGCAGTCCCGGACAGGGTGGCTATGGCTACACCTTC.

The CDR3 DNA sequence: TGTGCCAGCAGTACTACAGGGTATAGCACCGGGGAGCTGTTTTTT. It specifies CASSTTGYSTGELFF. The chain carries TRBV11-2 and TRBJ2-2; TRBD1 might be the D (6 bases). CDR1 and CDR2 (germline): SGHAT, FQNNGV. CDR3 length: 15 amino acids. Trimming removed 6 bases at V and 4 bases at J, with 15 bases between. Full variable domain (remainder filled in from reference TRBV11-2 and TRBJ2-2): EAGVAQSPRYKIIEKRQSVAFWCNPISGHATLYWYQQILGQGPKLLIQFQNNGVVDDSQLPKDRFSAERLKGVDSTLKIQPAKLEDSAVYLCASSTTGYSTGELFFGEGSRLTVL.

Concerning this clone itself: Other DNA sequences in this sample translate to the same CDR3. V is TRBV5-1 and J is TRBJ2-1, with 9 bases that match TRBD1. The J segment lost 6 bases and the V segment lost 2 bases, leaving 3 bases of the junction unmatched. The CDR3 totals 14 residues. The germline gives CDR1 SGHRS, CDR2 YFSETQ. CDR3 DNA sequence: TGCGCCAGCAGCTTAGGGACAGGGAGCAATGAGCAGTTCTTC. It yields the protein CASSLGTGSNEQFF.

The chain has TRBV15 and TRBJ2-1, with TRBD2 matching over 10 bases. The germline CDR1 and CDR2 sequences are LNHNV and YYDKDF (reference sequence). Germline trimming cut 0 bases from V and 7 bases from J; bases unmatched to any gene: 6. The CDR3 covers 16 residues. The CDR3 loop reads CATSRDFASGSNEQFF. The CDR3 nucleotides are TGTGCCACCAGCAGAGATTTTGCTAGCGGGAGTAATGAGCAGTTCTTC. The full variable domain, its missing parts supplied by reference TRBV15 and TRBJ2-1, is DAMVIQNPRYQVTQFGKPVTLSCSQTLNHNVMYWYQQKSSQAPKLLFHYYDKDFNNEADTPDNFQSRRPNTSFCFLDIRSPGLGDTAMYLCATSRDFASGSNEQFFGPGTRLTVL.

This chain uses TRBV12-5 with TRBJ2-7; no reliable D call. V dropped 3 bases and J dropped 1 base, with 7 bases sitting between them. The CDR3 loop spans 13 amino acids. CDR1 is LGHNT and CDR2 is FRNRAP in the germline V gene. The CDR3 protein is CASGFPRSYEQYF. CDR3 DNA: TGTGCTAGTGGTTTCCCCAGATCCTACGAGCAGTACTTC.